This is a list of T cell receptor beta chains from one sample in a study of OX40 agonist ivuxolimab in advanced cancers. TCRdb's copy holds only in-frame clones and misses some; the assay was immunoSEQ multiplex PCR. The data show approximately 70,000 clones, more than 75% seen once. Specimen: CD4+ or CD8+ T cells sorted from blood, collected in a trial of the OX40 agonist ivuxolimab. These receptors originate from an adult with an advanced solid tumor such as melanoma, head and neck, liver or kidney cancer. Both conserved end residues are part of each CDR3. D genes are given only for firm matches. Clone size is given for some rows only: seen once, a few or many times, or a class if the clone is expanded.

length: 16; D: TRBD1; J: TRBJ2-5; size: .; V: TRBV28; CDR3: CASSLDRGKRQETQYF; DNA: TGTGCCAGCAGTCTCGACAGGGGGAAACGTCAAGAGACCCAGTACTTC
length: 16; D: TRBD1; J: TRBJ1-4; size: once; V: TRBV14; CDR3: CASSQAQDRANEKLFF; DNA: TGTGCCAGCAGCCAAGCCCAGGACAGGGCTAATGAAAAACTGTTTTTT
length: 16; D: .; J: TRBJ2-1; size: .; V: TRBV15; CDR3: CATSRDSGIPYNEQFF; DNA: TGTGCCACCAGCAGAGATTCGGGGATCCCCTACAATGAGCAGTTCTTC
length: 16; D: .; J: TRBJ2-3; size: once; V: TRBV7-2; CDR3: CASSLGGARRTDTQYF; DNA: TGTGCCAGCAGCTTGGGGGGAGCTAGAAGAACAGATACGCAGTATTTT
length: 15; D: .; J: TRBJ1-3; size: .; V: TRBV11-3; CDR3: CASSTIGYSGNTIYF; DNA: TGTGCCAGCAGCACCATAGGATACTCTGGAAACACCATATATTTT
length: 12; D: .; J: TRBJ2-1; size: .; V: TRBV25-1; CDR3: CASSESQDEQFF; DNA: TGTGCCAGCAGTGAATCCCAGGATGAGCAGTTCTTC
length: 16; D: .; J: TRBJ2-1; size: .; V: TRBV11-2; CDR3: CASSLVGRSSYNEQFF; DNA: TGTGCCAGCAGCTTAGTCGGGAGAAGCTCCTACAATGAGCAGTTCTTC
length: 16; D: .; J: TRBJ2-1; size: .; V: TRBV11-3; CDR3: CASSLRTSGTYNEQFF; DNA: TGTGCCAGCAGCCTTAGGACTAGTGGGACATACAATGAGCAGTTCTTC
length: 15; D: .; J: TRBJ2-1; size: .; V: TRBV5-4; CDR3: CASSKPGPLFDEQFF; DNA: TGTGCCAGCAGCAAACCGGGGCCATTATTCGATGAGCAGTTCTTC
length: 14; D: TRBD1; J: TRBJ1-3; size: few; V: TRBV7-6; CDR3: CASSIQGDGNTIYF; DNA: TGTGCCAGCAGCATACAGGGGGATGGAAACACCATATATTTT
length: 13; D: .; J: TRBJ1-1; size: few; V: TRBV7-8; CDR3: CASSLYGNTEAFF; DNA: TGTGCCAGCAGCTTGTACGGGAACACTGAAGCTTTCTTT
length: 11; D: .; J: TRBJ2-2; size: .; V: TRBV29-1; CDR3: CSVGGTGELFF; DNA: TGCAGCGTTGGAGGAACCGGGGAGCTGTTTTTT
length: 14; D: .; J: TRBJ2-1; size: .; V: TRBV2; CDR3: CASSERLPYNEQFF; DNA: TGTGCCAGCAGTGAAAGGTTGCCCTACAATGAGCAGTTCTTC
length: 15; D: TRBD1; J: TRBJ2-3; size: .; V: TRBV10-2; CDR3: CASSSTGVSTDTQYF; DNA: TGCGCCAGCAGTTCTACAGGGGTTAGCACAGATACGCAGTATTTT
length: 15; D: .; J: TRBJ2-2; size: .; V: TRBV5-1; CDR3: CASKRRGSYTGELFF; DNA: TGCGCCAGCAAGCGCAGGGGTAGTTACACCGGGGAGCTGTTTTTT
length: 14; D: TRBD1; J: TRBJ1-2; size: .; V: TRBV6-6; CDR3: CASLPGTGTGGYTF; DNA: TGTGCCAGCCTCCCAGGGACTGGGACAGGTGGCTACACCTTC
length: 14; D: .; J: TRBJ1-1; size: .; V: TRBV27; CDR3: CASSLVGGGTEAFF; DNA: TGTGCCAGCAGTTTAGTGGGGGGCGGGACTGAAGCTTTCTTT
length: 18; D: .; J: TRBJ1-6; size: .; V: TRBV11-3; CDR3: CASSLDQSGSSYNSPLHF; DNA: TGTGCCAGCAGCTTAGATCAGAGCGGGAGCTCCTATAATTCACCCCTCCACTTT
length: 13; D: TRBD1; J: TRBJ2-3; size: .; V: TRBV19; CDR3: CASLDRGRYTQYF; DNA: TGTGCCAGTTTGGACAGGGGGCGTTATACGCAGTATTTT
length: 16; D: .; J: TRBJ2-3; size: .; V: TRBV19; CDR3: CASRKGRGNGADTQYF; DNA: TGTGCCAGTAGAAAGGGCCGCGGGAACGGGGCAGATACGCAGTATTTT
length: 11; D: .; J: TRBJ2-3; size: .; V: TRBV20-1; CDR3: CSAPDSSTQYF; DNA: TGCAGTGCGCCAGACTCCTCCACGCAGTATTTT
length: 16; D: TRBD2; J: TRBJ2-7; size: .; V: TRBV5-6; CDR3: CASTPISPSGWYEQYF; DNA: TGTGCCAGCACCCCTATAAGCCCTAGCGGCTGGTACGAGCAGTACTTC
length: 13; D: .; J: TRBJ2-5; size: .; V: TRBV7-2; CDR3: CASSTPGTETQYF; DNA: TGTGCCAGCAGCACCCCAGGAACGGAGACCCAGTACTTC
length: 14; D: .; J: TRBJ2-7; size: once; V: TRBV2; CDR3: CASSFAGSTYEQYF; DNA: TGTGCCAGCAGTTTCGCGGGGTCAACCTACGAGCAGTACTTC
length: 14; D: .; J: TRBJ1-1; size: .; V: TRBV5-1; CDR3: CASSYRDRGTEAFF; DNA: TGCGCCAGCAGCTACCGGGATCGGGGAACTGAAGCTTTCTTT
length: 14; D: .; J: TRBJ2-1; size: .; V: TRBV29-1; CDR3: CSAEGGSSYNEQFF; DNA: TGCAGCGCTGAAGGTGGGAGCTCCTACAATGAGCAGTTCTTC
length: 18; D: .; J: TRBJ1-3; size: .; V: TRBV30; CDR3: CAWRAWAGLQSSGNTIYF; DNA: TGTGCCTGGAGAGCCTGGGCCGGGCTACAGAGTTCTGGAAACACCATATATTTT
length: 15; D: .; J: TRBJ1-1; size: once; V: TRBV27; CDR3: CASSLSQDLDTEAFF; DNA: TGTGCCAGCAGTTTATCGCAGGATCTGGACACTGAAGCTTTCTTT
length: 14; D: .; J: TRBJ1-2; size: .; V: TRBV19; CDR3: CASIGDREFYGYTF; DNA: TGTGCCAGTATTGGGGACCGCGAATTCTATGGCTACACCTTC
length: 16; D: TRBD2; J: TRBJ2-3; size: .; V: TRBV7-2; CDR3: CASSLSSGGVGDTQYF; DNA: TGTGCCAGCAGCTTATCTTCGGGAGGGGTTGGAGATACGCAGTATTTT
length: 15; D: TRBD1; J: TRBJ1-3; size: .; V: TRBV2; CDR3: CASRTGGWSGNTIYF; DNA: TGTGCCAGCAGAACAGGGGGCTGGTCTGGAAACACCATATATTTT
length: 14; D: TRBD2; J: TRBJ2-1; size: .; V: TRBV30; CDR3: CAWAGTGTSAKQFF; DNA: TGTGCCTGGGCCGGAACCGGGACTAGCGCCAAGCAGTTCTTC
length: 12; D: .; J: TRBJ2-1; size: .; V: TRBV30; CDR3: CAWSSGWDEQFF; DNA: TGTGCCTGGAGTAGCGGGTGGGATGAGCAGTTCTTC
length: 13; D: .; J: TRBJ2-5; size: .; V: TRBV7-2; CDR3: CASSRVGQETQYF; DNA: TGTGCCAGCAGCCGCGTGGGTCAAGAGACCCAGTACTTC
length: 19; D: .; J: TRBJ2-1; size: .; V: TRBV7-2; CDR3: CASSFRIPTRVSYHDEQFF; DNA: TGTGCCAGCAGCTTCCGAATACCGACTAGGGTCTCTTATCATGATGAGCAGTTCTTC
length: 16; D: .; J: TRBJ2-3; size: few; V: TRBV5-1; CDR3: CASRAQQGTSTDTQYF; DNA: TGCGCCAGCAGGGCCCAACAGGGAACTAGCACAGATACGCAGTATTTT
length: 14; D: TRBD2; J: TRBJ2-1; size: .; V: TRBV6-6; CDR3: CASRRASGDNEQFF; DNA: TGTGCCAGCCGGCGGGCTAGCGGGGACAATGAGCAGTTCTTC
length: 16; D: TRBD1; J: TRBJ1-5; size: .; V: TRBV2; CDR3: CASSPGQGAYNQPQHF; DNA: TGTGCCAGCAGCCCGGGACAGGGGGCCTACAATCAGCCCCAGCATTTT
length: 14; D: TRBD1; J: TRBJ2-7; size: .; V: TRBV7-9; CDR3: CASSPPGQGYEQYF; DNA: TGTGCCAGCAGCCCGCCGGGACAGGGATACGAGCAGTACTTC
length: 13; D: .; J: TRBJ2-2; size: .; V: TRBV5-1; CDR3: CASGATNTGELFF; DNA: TGCGCCTCAGGGGCTACGAACACCGGGGAGCTGTTTTTT
length: 15; D: .; J: TRBJ2-2; size: .; V: TRBV5-1; CDR3: CASRPTLGGTGELFF; DNA: TGCGCCAGCAGACCGACATTGGGGGGCACCGGGGAGCTGTTTTTT
length: 15; D: TRBD2; J: TRBJ2-1; size: .; V: TRBV7-2; CDR3: CASSLLGLAGGEQFF; DNA: TGTGCCAGCAGCTTATTGGGACTAGCGGGAGGTGAGCAGTTCTTC
length: 15; D: .; J: TRBJ1-2; size: .; V: TRBV19; CDR3: CASSMAGGEGYGYTF; DNA: TGTGCCAGTAGTATGGCGGGGGGCGAAGGCTATGGCTACACCTTC
length: 15; D: .; J: TRBJ2-3; size: .; V: TRBV5-1; CDR3: CASSLGDRSTDTQYF; DNA: TGCGCCAGCAGCTTGGGAGACCGTTCCACAGATACGCAGTATTTT
length: 14; D: .; J: TRBJ2-2; size: .; V: TRBV11-3; CDR3: CASSPSDRTGELFF; DNA: TGTGCCAGCAGCCCTTCGGACCGCACCGGGGAGCTGTTTTTT
length: 15; D: TRBD1; J: TRBJ1-5; size: .; V: TRBV30; CDR3: CAWSPTGGGGQPQHF; DNA: TGTGCCTGGAGTCCAACAGGGGGCGGAGGTCAGCCCCAGCATTTT
length: 15; D: TRBD1; J: TRBJ2-3; size: .; V: TRBV14; CDR3: CASSQADRGADTQYF; DNA: TGTGCCAGCAGCCAGGCGGACAGGGGTGCAGATACGCAGTATTTT
length: 14; D: .; J: TRBJ2-2; size: .; V: TRBV5-5; CDR3: CASSFGGSTGELFF; DNA: TGTGCCAGCAGCTTCGGAGGGAGCACCGGGGAGCTGTTTTTT